The clone carrying this T cell receptor beta chain was recorded at least ten times. These data are taken from a study of CD8 T cells in ankylosing spondylitis. Each CDR3 protein is one row after TCRdb ran MiXCR on the 5' RACE reads. This table holds 340,000 or so distinct CDR3 sequences, roughly 14% found once. This TCR was sampled from a male donor with ankylosing spondylitis or in good health (not recorded which). The sample comprised blood, either unsorted or a sorted T cell fraction (not recorded which).

CDR3 sequence reads: CASSPPGGGRTDTQYF. CDR3 bases: TGTGCCAGCAGTCCTCCCGGAGGAGGGCGCACAGATACGCAGTATTTT. This rearrangement joins TRBV12-3 or TRBV12-4 to TRBJ2-3; possibly TRBD2 for D (6 bases). The CDR3 runs 16 residues. With 5 bases removed from V and 1 base from J, the gap between germline ends came to 16 bases.